The 17 T cell receptor beta chains below all came from one sample that was sequenced in a study of monozygotic twins with inflammatory bowel disease. From the 5' RACE reads, TCRdb lists one entry per CDR3 protein and no DNA. This table lists about 170,000 distinct CDR3 sequences. Source material: blood. These receptors originate from a human donor with ulcerative colitis or Crohn's disease, or a healthy co-twin of an affected twin (not recorded which).

The J gene is TRBJ2-3, the V gene TRBV7-3; there is no DNA to check the TCRdb D call of TRBD2. Per germline, CDR1 SGHTA and CDR2 FQGTGA. This CDR3 contains 14 residues. The CDR3 loop is CASSLIREGDTQYF.

This rearrangement joins TRBV28 to TRBJ2-2. CDR3 length equals 14 residues. From germline, CDR1 is MDHEN and CDR2 SYDVKM. Here the CDR3 reads CASRTSAGTGELFF.

This CDR3 is CASSQYRQYQETQYF. This chain connects TRBV3-1 to TRBJ2-5. CDR1 and CDR2 (germline): LGHDT, YNNKEL (reference sequence). The CDR3 is 15 residues long.

V gene TRBV4-2 combines with J gene TRBJ2-1; TCRdb outputs TRBD1, but without DNA this stays unchecked. The CDR3 is 15 residues long. In germline, CDR1 is LGHNA, CDR2 YNFKEQ. The CDR3 region is CASSQDTGAHNEQFF.

The genes are TRBV9 and TRBJ2-1; the TCRdb call, TRBD1, lacks DNA for checking. In germline, CDR1 is SGDLS, CDR2 YYNGEE. This CDR3 is built from 18 residues. This chain's CDR3 is CASSPYPEGGTGYNEQFF. Drawing the rest from reference TRBV9 and TRBJ2-1, the complete variable domain is DSGVTQTPKHLITATGQRVTLRCSPRSGDLSVYWYQQSLDQGLQFLIQYYNGEERAKGNILERFSAQQFPDLHSELNLSSLELGDSALYFCASSPYPEGGTGYNEQFFGPGTRLTVL.

The gene calls are TRBV7-2 and TRBJ2-5; lacking DNA, the TRBD1 call made by TCRdb goes unchecked. Germline lookup yields CDR1 SGHTA and CDR2 FQGNSA. CDR3 size: 15 residues. CDR3 sequence: CASSLWAGMGETQYF.

The rearrangement uses TRBV3-1 and TRBJ2-2; there is no DNA to check the TCRdb D call of TRBD1. This CDR3 has 16 residues. CDR1 and CDR2 from the germline V gene are LGHDT and YNNKEL (reference sequence). CDR3 amino acids: CASSLGGPGKAGELFF.

The chain couples TRBV20-1 to TRBJ2-2. The CDR3 totals 13 residues. Looked up from germline, CDR1 is DFQATT and CDR2 is SNEGSKA (reference sequence). This CDR3 reads CSARKDGTGELFF.

CDR3 in amino acids: CSAHGTGGTEAFF. The chain joins TRBV29-1 to TRBJ1-1; TCRdb calls TRBD1, which cannot be checked without DNA. Germline CDR1 SQVTM, CDR2 ANQGSEA. The CDR3 contains 13 residues.

The chain employs TRBV19 and TRBJ2-2; TCRdb's D call, TRBD1, is unchecked because there is no DNA. Germline-derived CDR1 and CDR2 are LNHDA and SQIVND (reference sequence). There are 15 residues in the CDR3. CDR3 sequence: CASSGRRGRAGELFF. The whole variable domain, remainder taken from reference TRBV19 and TRBJ2-2, is DGGITQSPKYLFRKEGQNVTLSCEQNLNHDAMYWYRQDPGQGLRLIYYSQIVNDFQKGDIAEGYSVSREKKESFPLTVTSAQKNPTAFYLCASSGRRGRAGELFFGEGSRLTVL.

The chain joins TRBV5-1 to TRBJ2-1; TCRdb picks TRBD1, but there is no DNA to check that call. This CDR3 comprises 14 residues. From germline, CDR1 is SGHRS and CDR2 YFSETQ. The CDR3 protein is CASSLQIGGNEQFF.

The chain is built from TRBV6-6 and TRBJ1-4; the TCRdb call, TRBD1, lacks DNA for checking. The CDR3 is made up of 12 amino acids. Germline V CDR1 and CDR2: MNHNY, SVGAGI (reference sequence). CDR3 amino acids: CASRTGGEKLFF.

The J gene is TRBJ2-2, the V gene TRBV27; checking the TCRdb D call of TRBD1 is not possible without DNA. The CDR3 is 14 amino acids. Looked up from germline, CDR1 is MNHEY and CDR2 is SMNVEV (reference sequence). CDR3 sequence: CASSSGVVTGELFF.

The CDR3 loop is CASSQDTATGQLTYEQYF. The V and J genes are TRBV4-1 and TRBJ2-7; the TCRdb call, TRBD1, lacks DNA for checking. Germline CDR1 reads MGHRA; CDR2 reads YSYEKL. CDR3 length equals 18 residues.

The chain uses TRBV28 and TRBJ2-3. Germline V CDR1 and CDR2: MDHEN, SYDVKM. The CDR3 runs to 14 residues. The CDR3 reads CASTQRSSTDTQYF.

This chain uses TRBV28 with TRBJ2-7; TCRdb's D call of TRBD2 is untestable without DNA. Germline CDR1 reads MDHEN; CDR2 reads SYDVKM. The CDR3 spans 15 residues. CDR3 protein: CASSSLGGRVSEQYF. Combining the CDR3 with reference TRBV28 and TRBJ2-7 gives the whole variable domain DVKVTQSSRYLVKRTGEKVFLECVQDMDHENMFWYRQDPGLGLRLIYFSYDVKMKEKGDIPEGYSVSREKKERFSLILESASTNQTSMYLCASSSLGGRVSEQYFGPGTRLTVT.

The chain employs TRBV4-3 and TRBJ1-2; TCRdb selects TRBD1, and the lack of DNA leaves this call unchecked. Germline-derived CDR1 and CDR2 are LGHNA and YSLEER. This CDR3 contains 16 residues. CDR3 protein: CASSQDFGQGLRGYTF.